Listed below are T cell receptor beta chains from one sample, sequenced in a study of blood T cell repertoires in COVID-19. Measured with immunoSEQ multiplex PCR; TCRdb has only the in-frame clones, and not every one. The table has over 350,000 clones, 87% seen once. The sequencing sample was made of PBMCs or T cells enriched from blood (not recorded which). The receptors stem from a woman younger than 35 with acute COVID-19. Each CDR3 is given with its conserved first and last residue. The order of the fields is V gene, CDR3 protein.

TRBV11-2 CASSLVLAVTDTQYF
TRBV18 CASSRTHPNSPLHF
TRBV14 CASSQEDRGPFGETQYF
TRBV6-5 CASSPGGTEAFF
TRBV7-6 CASSLFIGGAGAEAFF
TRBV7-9 CASSSRDYSYEQYF
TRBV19 CATMRSSNEKLFF
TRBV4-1 CASSRLAGGPDTQYF
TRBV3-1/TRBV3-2 CASSPSGREQFF
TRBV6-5 CASKKGAQEAFF
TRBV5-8 CASPERSYNSPLHF
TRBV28 CASSFRPRETQYF
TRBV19 CASSPWDRRSYEQYF
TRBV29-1 CSAGTSGRYEQYF
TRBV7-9 CASSLGEANNSPLHF
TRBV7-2 CASSSRLAGEADTQYF
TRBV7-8 CASSFGTGKDYGYTF
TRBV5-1 CASSPGGQGNEQYF
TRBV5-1 CASSITGQGNGYTF
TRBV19 CATRGRYAMNTEAFF
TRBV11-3 CASSLLVGTEAFF
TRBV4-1 CASSQTRSYEQYF
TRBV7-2 CASSQGQANEKLFF
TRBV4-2 CASSQVAGGMADTQYF
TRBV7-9 CASSGQNNSPLHF
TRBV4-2 CASSQRTSGGADIQYF
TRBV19 CASNPHGRGSTDTQYF
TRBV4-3 CASSQDALAKEQYF
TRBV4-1 CASSQWTGPNTGELFF
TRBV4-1 CASSQERGTVLYEQYF
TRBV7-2 CASSSTPGQSGYTF
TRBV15 CATRDRDALNQPQHF
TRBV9 CASSVGSGGQIYNEQFF
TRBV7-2 CASSHDTVNEKLFF
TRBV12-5 CASGGGGIYNEQFF
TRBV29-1 CSVPGLAGATPDTQYF
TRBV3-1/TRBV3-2 CASKSQGASGNTIYF
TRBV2 CASRSGQGANIQYF
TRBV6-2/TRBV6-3 CASSPGPGLAGGPLLSQYF
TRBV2 CASSAETGFVEQYF
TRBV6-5 CASRNRDSNQPQHF
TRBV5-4 CASSPEEGGLSYNEQFF
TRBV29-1 CSVEGLADTDTQYF
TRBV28 CASSSGGAVTSNYGYTF
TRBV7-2 CASSSAGFEQYF
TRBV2 CASSVQGTGELFF
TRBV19 CASRKTVNLGELFF
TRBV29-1 CSVAGTTGDAKPQHF
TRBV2 CASRSDSRQYF
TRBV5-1 CASSLDKDRGRGETQYF
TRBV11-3 CASSLGRGSDTQYF
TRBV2 CASIRDRGSGELFF
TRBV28 CASSRLAGGVGETQYF